This section outlines one TCR beta chain sequence together with its context. Its target is not known. The libraries of TRB cDNA were constructed through 5' RACE using UMI labels. TCRdb derives one entry per CDR3 protein from the 5' RACE reads, leaving out DNA. Its table lists over 100,000 distinct CDR3 sequences. CDR3 length equals 15 residues. The germline V gene encodes CDR1 LNHNV and CDR2 YYDKDF (reference sequence). These data belong to a study of CXCR3-negative and CXCR3-positive naive CD8 T cells. Definition of naive CD8+ T cells rested on a CD45RO-CCR7+CD27+CD95- profile. General study points: Whereas both naive subsets had comparably high diversity, memory CD8+ cells had much lower diversity.

Sample: naive CXCR3- CD8+ T cells from blood. Indicated subset: CD45RO-CCR7+CD27+CD95- naive CD8+ T cells lacking CXCR3 (TNR3-). The sequence derives from a human donor in good health. Some clones in this sample may be carry-over from other donors' samples. The V gene is TRBV15, the J gene TRBJ2-7; TCRdb designates TRBD2, a call that cannot be tested without DNA. CDR3: CATSRERGPGYEQYF.